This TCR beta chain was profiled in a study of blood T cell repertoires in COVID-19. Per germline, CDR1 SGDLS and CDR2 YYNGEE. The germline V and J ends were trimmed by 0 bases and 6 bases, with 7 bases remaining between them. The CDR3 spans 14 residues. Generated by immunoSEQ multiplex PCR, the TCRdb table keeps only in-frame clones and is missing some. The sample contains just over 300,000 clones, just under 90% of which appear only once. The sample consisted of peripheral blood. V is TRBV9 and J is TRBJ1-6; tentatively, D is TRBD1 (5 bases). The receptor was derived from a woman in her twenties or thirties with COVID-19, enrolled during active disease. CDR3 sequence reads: CASSVERGNSPLHF. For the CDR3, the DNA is TGTGCCAGCAGCGTAGAAAGGGGTAATTCACCCCTCCACTTT.